These 18 T cell receptor beta chains were sequenced from one sample in a study of low-dose radiotherapy and immunotherapy resistance in tumors (dated by TCRdb to 2021 to 2024). The sequencer was an Illumina HiSeq 2500. To make first-strand cDNA, Superscript III was used along with a set of TRAV- and TRBV-specific primers so that both the TCRalpha and TCRbeta chains were covered. TCRs were amplified with Phusion for 15 to 20 PCR cycles using a constant-region primer together with the adapter attached to the V primers. Using fastp at Q25 and MiXCR, TCRdb reprocessed the public reads and kept productive beta chains. Duplicate CDR3 protein sequences are folded into a single record with the most common DNA and genes. This sample holds about 71,000 distinct CDR3 sequences; more than 25% were observed only once. The ten largest clones take up approximately 10% of the sample. The intended sense of this specimen's time point label: before trial treatment.

The source material was PBMCs, sampled before treatment. The receptors derive from a female donor with ovarian cancer.

Many counts were recorded for this clonotype. The chain couples TRBV6-2 or TRBV6-3 to TRBJ2-3; 9 bases map to TRBD1. In germline, CDR1 is MNHEY, CDR2 SVGEGT. V lost 8 bases, J lost 15 bases, and 9 bases stayed unmatched. The CDR3 has 11 residues. The CDR3 DNA reads as TGTGCCAGCGGGACAGGGACTATCGTCTATTTT. Residues: CASGTGTIVYF.

This clonotype was counted ten times or more. The chain links TRBV19 to TRBJ1-2; 7 bases agree with TRBD1. V lost 5 bases to trimming and J lost 2 bases; unmatched junction nucleotides: 8. Germline values: CDR1 LNHDA, CDR2 SQIVND (reference sequence). The CDR3 has 15 amino acids. CDR3 residues: CASSQGQNLNYGYTF. In DNA, the CDR3 is TGTGCCAGTAGTCAGGGACAGAACCTCAACTATGGCTACACCTTC.

This clonotype was detected ten times or more. This chain links TRBV5-6 with TRBJ1-1; D not certain. Looked up from germline, CDR1 is SGHDT and CDR2 is YYEEEE. The V gene lost 1 base and the J gene lost 0 bases, with 4 bases spanning the gap. The CDR3 contains 13 residues. The DNA for the CDR3 is TGTGCCAGCAGCTTGTCCTTGAACACTGAAGCTTTCTTT. Its translation: CASSLSLNTEAFF. Supplemented by reference TRBV5-6 and TRBJ1-1, the full variable domain reads DAGVTQSPTHLIKTRGQQVTLRCSPKSGHDTVSWYQQALGQGPQFIFQYYEEEERQRGNFPDRFSGHQFPNYSSELNVNALLLGDSALYLCASSLSLNTEAFFGQGTRLTVV.

This clonotype has at least ten counts. V usage is TRBV5-4 and J usage is TRBJ2-5, with 7 bases lining up with TRBD1. This CDR3 is built from 14 residues. V shed 4 bases, J shed 0 bases, and the junction held 3 bases outside the gene matches. Germline lookup yields CDR1 SGHNT and CDR2 YYREEE (reference sequence). This CDR3 is CASSRQGDQETQYF. CDR3 in DNA: TGTGCCAGCAGCCGCCAGGGGGACCAAGAGACCCAGTACTTC.

This clonotype was seen repeatedly, ten times or more. CDR3 sequence (DNA): TGTGCCAGCAGTGGGGACAGGGGTCTGCTGGGTGAGCAGTTCTTC. This gives the protein CASSGDRGLLGEQFF. V usage is TRBV2 and J usage is TRBJ2-1; TRBD1 matches at 10 bases. This CDR3 is built from 15 residues. The germline gives CDR1 SNHLY, CDR2 FYNNEI. The V segment lost 4 bases and the J segment 9 bases; nucleotides outside the gene matches: 9.

Concerning this clonotype itself: A far larger clone differs by one base, so this is likely a read error. The V and J genes are TRBV6-6 and TRBJ2-1, with 11 positions matching TRBD2. The CDR3 covers 18 residues. V was clipped by 9 bases and J by 4 bases; unmatched bases: 17. CDR1 and CDR2 (germline): MNHNY, SVGAGI (reference sequence). The CDR3 sequence: CARSARIMTSGEYNEQFF. The CDR3, as DNA: TGTGCCAGATCTGCCCGCATCATGACTAGCGGGGAGTACAATGAGCAGTTCTTC.

This clonotype was seen repeatedly, ten times or more. The J gene is TRBJ2-1, the V gene TRBV12-3 or TRBV12-4; D is unclear. This CDR3 is built from 12 residues. V dropped 9 bases and J dropped 1 base, with 7 bases sitting between them. The CDR3 DNA reads TGTGCCAGTAGAATATCCTACAATGAGCAGTTCTTC. Protein product: CASRISYNEQFF.

In this sample, this clonotype turned up a few times. This rearrangement joins TRBV20-1 to TRBJ2-4, with 12 bases that match TRBD2. After removal of 4 bases from V and 10 bases from J, the junction contained 11 bases not matched to a gene. Germline loops: CDR1 DFQATT, CDR2 SNEGSKA (reference sequence). The CDR3 is 15 residues long. For the CDR3, the DNA is TGCAGTGCTACTAGACTAGCGGGGGAGGAAGGTATTCAGTACTTC. Encoded protein: CSATRLAGEEGIQYF.

This clonotype has a count of ten or more. The V and J genes are TRBV5-5 and TRBJ1-2; D remains unclear. The V and J ends lost 4 bases and 1 base respectively, with 14 bases between them. The germline gives CDR1 SGHKS, CDR2 YYEKEE (reference sequence). The CDR3 extends over 15 amino acids. CDR3 bases: TGTGCCAGCAGCCTGACCCCTACGGATAACTATGGCTACACCTTC. Translated: CASSLTPTDNYGYTF.

This clonotype was observed at least ten times. J is TRBJ1-1 and V is TRBV20-1, with no clear D. This CDR3 is 12 amino acids long. Germline V gene sequence: CDR1 DFQATT, CDR2 SNEGSKA (reference sequence). CDR3 amino acids: CIIPGRNTEAFF. The CDR3 DNA is TGCATCATACCGGGAAGAAACACTGAAGCTTTCTTT.

This clonotype has ten or more counts. This chain connects TRBV11-3 to TRBJ2-3; D is unresolved. V dropped 5 bases and J dropped 11 bases, with 17 bases sitting between them. Per germline, CDR1 SGHNT and CDR2 YENEEA. The CDR3 runs 13 residues. The CDR3 region is CASSAGPQLGQYF. The CDR3 DNA follows: TGTGCCAGCAGCGCTGGGCCCCAGCTCGGGCAGTATTTT.

This chain connects TRBV5-1 to TRBJ2-1; maybe TRBD2 (6 bases). The V gene's germline CDR1 is SGHRS and CDR2 YFSETQ. The CDR3 covers 14 residues. V lost 5 bases and J lost 10, with 19 bases in between. CDR3 residues: CASSYGGEPPEQFF. The CDR3 DNA is TGCGCCAGCAGTTACGGGGGTGAGCCGCCGGAGCAGTTCTTC.

This clonotype was counted ten times or more. CDR3 residues: CASSRARGNEQFF. CDR3 nucleotide sequence: TGTGCCAGCAGCCGTGCCCGGGGGAATGAGCAGTTCTTC. V usage is TRBV6-2 or TRBV6-3 and J usage is TRBJ2-1; D is perhaps TRBD2 (6 bases). The CDR3 covers 13 residues. Per germline, CDR1 MNHEY and CDR2 SVGEGT. The germline V and J ends were trimmed by 6 bases and 7 bases, with 13 bases remaining between them.

This clonotype came up a few times. J is TRBJ2-5 and V is TRBV7-9; 12 bases line up with TRBD2. The CDR3 consists of 14 residues. Germline assignment: CDR1 SEHNR and CDR2 FQNEAQ (reference sequence). V lost 5 bases, J lost 7 bases, and 5 bases stayed unmatched. The CDR3 region has the DNA TGTGCCAGCAGCGCTAGCGGGGGGGCCTTGACCCAGTACTTC. Translating gives CASSASGGALTQYF.

The gene calls are TRBV12-3 or TRBV12-4 and TRBJ2-7, with D unresolved. This CDR3 contains 13 residues. V was pared by 8 bases and J by 3 bases, with 14 bases between. The CDR3 reads CASRPPGNYEQYF. CDR3 DNA: TGTGCCAGCCGCCCCCCGGGTAACTACGAGCAGTACTTC.

The chain carries TRBV28 and TRBJ2-5; TRBD2 matches at 8 bases. V shed 6 bases and J 2 bases; nucleotides not matched to a gene: 8. The CDR3 contains 15 residues. From germline, CDR1 is MDHEN and CDR2 SYDVKM. CDR3 DNA: TGTGCCAGCAGCCCCTCGGCTAGCGGGCAAGAGACCCAGTACTTC. Its translation is CASSPSASGQETQYF. Full variable domain (remainder filled in from reference TRBV28 and TRBJ2-5): DVKVTQSSRYLVKRTGEKVFLECVQDMDHENMFWYRQDPGLGLRLIYFSYDVKMKEKGDIPEGYSVSREKKERFSLILESASTNQTSMYLCASSPSASGQETQYFGPGTRLLVL.

The genes are TRBV10-3 and TRBJ2-5; tentatively, D is TRBD1 or TRBD2 (5 bases each). There are 14 residues in the CDR3. Germline CDR1 reads ENHRY; CDR2 reads SYGVKD. V was clipped by 6 bases and J by 2 bases, with 13 bases between them. In nucleotides, the CDR3 is TGTGCCATCAGCGCGGACGGGGCTCAAGAGACCCAGTACTTC. Its translation: CAISADGAQETQYF.

The V gene is TRBV6-2 or TRBV6-3, the J gene TRBJ2-1; 8 bases agree with TRBD2. This CDR3 spans 15 amino acids. Trimming cost V 5 bases and J 5 bases; bases outside gene matches: 8. Germline values: CDR1 MNHEY, CDR2 SVGEGT. The CDR3 reads CASSPGLVANNEQFF. The DNA of the CDR3 is TGTGCCAGCAGTCCGGGACTAGTGGCAAACAATGAGCAGTTCTTC.